The rows below give T cell receptor beta chains drawn from one sample of a study of blood T cell repertoires in COVID-19. Only in-frame clones appear in the TCRdb table, and some are missing; sequencing was by immunoSEQ multiplex PCR. The table records about 54,000 clones, around 87% of them present only once. Sequencing input: peripheral blood. These TCRs come from a man aged 45-65 years with active COVID-19. Each CDR3 is given with its conserved first and last residue. Each record gives: J gene, D gene, clone size, V gene, CDR3 protein, CDR3 DNA. D genes are given only for firm matches. A row's size may be missing; if present it is once, few, many or a size class.

j_gene: TRBJ2-1
d_gene: NA
abundance: NA
v_gene: TRBV24-1
CDR3aa: CATSDLVADEQFF
CDR3nt: TGTGCCACCAGTGATTTAGTAGCGGATGAGCAGTTCTTC

j_gene: TRBJ2-2
d_gene: TRBD2
abundance: NA
v_gene: TRBV10-3
CDR3aa: CAISGWGTSGNTGELFF
CDR3nt: TGTGCCATCAGTGGGTGGGGGACTAGCGGCAACACCGGGGAGCTGTTTTTT

j_gene: TRBJ2-5
d_gene: TRBD2
abundance: NA
v_gene: TRBV5-1
CDR3aa: CASSPNGLAGEETQYF
CDR3nt: TGCGCCAGCAGCCCAAACGGACTAGCGGGAGAAGAGACCCAGTACTTC

j_gene: TRBJ2-2
d_gene: NA
abundance: NA
v_gene: TRBV7-8
CDR3aa: CASSLVHEGSGTGELFF
CDR3nt: TGTGCCAGCAGCTTAGTACATGAGGGAAGCGGCACCGGGGAGCTGTTTTTT

j_gene: TRBJ2-3
d_gene: NA
abundance: NA
v_gene: TRBV25-1
CDR3aa: CASSPGIESGTDTQYF
CDR3nt: TGTGCCAGCTCTCCAGGCATAGAATCCGGCACAGATACGCAGTATTTT

j_gene: TRBJ2-7
d_gene: TRBD1
abundance: NA
v_gene: TRBV14
CDR3aa: CASSQADRGRSYEQYF
CDR3nt: TGTGCCAGCAGCCAAGCCGACAGGGGGAGGTCCTACGAGCAGTACTTC

j_gene: TRBJ2-3
d_gene: TRBD2
abundance: NA
v_gene: TRBV7-3
CDR3aa: CASSLTPSGGAVTQYF
CDR3nt: TGTGCCAGCAGCTTAACACCTAGCGGGGGCGCAGTTACGCAGTATTTT

j_gene: TRBJ2-1
d_gene: TRBD1
abundance: NA
v_gene: TRBV7-9
CDR3aa: CASSRAGTGNNEQFF
CDR3nt: TGTGCCAGCAGCAGGGCCGGGACAGGGAACAATGAGCAGTTCTTC

j_gene: TRBJ2-2
d_gene: TRBD1
abundance: once
v_gene: TRBV27
CDR3aa: CASSRTGIAGELFF
CDR3nt: TGTGCCAGCAGCCGGACAGGGATAGCCGGGGAGCTGTTTTTT

j_gene: TRBJ2-7
d_gene: NA
abundance: NA
v_gene: TRBV19
CDR3aa: CASSISLGGAGGFYEQYF
CDR3nt: TGTGCCAGTAGCATATCTTTGGGAGGGGCAGGGGGCTTCTACGAGCAGTACTTC

j_gene: TRBJ2-2
d_gene: NA
abundance: NA
v_gene: TRBV28
CDR3aa: CASSDRGKGDTGELFF
CDR3nt: TGTGCCAGCAGTGACCGCGGAAAAGGGGACACCGGGGAGCTGTTTTTT

j_gene: TRBJ1-5
d_gene: TRBD1
abundance: NA
v_gene: TRBV15
CDR3aa: CATSRGRQGGQPQHF
CDR3nt: TGTGCCACCAGCAGGGGTCGACAGGGAGGTCAGCCCCAGCATTTT

j_gene: TRBJ2-1
d_gene: NA
abundance: few
v_gene: TRBV2
CDR3aa: CASRTGGPGEQFF
CDR3nt: TGTGCCAGCAGAACAGGAGGGCCAGGTGAGCAGTTCTTC

j_gene: TRBJ2-1
d_gene: NA
abundance: NA
v_gene: TRBV7-2
CDR3aa: CASSLSVTDEQFF
CDR3nt: TGTGCCAGCAGCTTAAGCGTGACGGATGAGCAGTTCTTC

j_gene: TRBJ1-2
d_gene: NA
abundance: NA
v_gene: TRBV4-1
CDR3aa: CASSQGGGYGYTF
CDR3nt: TGCGCCAGCAGCCAAGGGGGCGGCTATGGCTACACCTTC

j_gene: TRBJ1-2
d_gene: TRBD1
abundance: NA
v_gene: TRBV6-5
CDR3aa: CASSSTGEGGYTF
CDR3nt: TGTGCCAGCAGTTCTACAGGGGAAGGCGGCTACACCTTC

j_gene: TRBJ2-2
d_gene: TRBD1
abundance: once
v_gene: TRBV28
CDR3aa: CASSLGTGVPGELFF
CDR3nt: TGTGCCAGCAGTTTAGGGACAGGGGTTCCCGGGGAGCTGTTTTTT

j_gene: TRBJ2-1
d_gene: TRBD2
abundance: NA
v_gene: TRBV11-1
CDR3aa: CASSRGLAGGYNEQFF
CDR3nt: TGTGCCAGCAGCCGCGGACTAGCGGGAGGGTACAATGAGCAGTTCTTC

j_gene: TRBJ1-1
d_gene: NA
abundance: NA
v_gene: TRBV18
CDR3aa: CASSPGAMYTEAFF
CDR3nt: TGTGCCAGCTCACCGGGGGCGATGTACACTGAAGCTTTCTTT

j_gene: TRBJ2-7
d_gene: TRBD2
abundance: few
v_gene: TRBV18
CDR3aa: CASSLAGSYEQYF
CDR3nt: TGTGCCAGCTCACTAGCGGGGAGCTACGAGCAGTACTTC

j_gene: TRBJ2-4
d_gene: TRBD2
abundance: NA
v_gene: TRBV15
CDR3aa: CATSWGGENIQYF
CDR3nt: TGTGCCACCAGCTGGGGGGGGGAAAACATTCAGTACTTC

j_gene: TRBJ1-4
d_gene: NA
abundance: NA
v_gene: TRBV5-4
CDR3aa: CASTYSQGPNEKLFF
CDR3nt: TGTGCCAGCACCTATTCACAGGGCCCTAATGAAAAACTGTTTTTT

j_gene: TRBJ2-1
d_gene: TRBD1
abundance: NA
v_gene: TRBV7-9
CDR3aa: CASSHRQGTFDEQFF
CDR3nt: TGTGCCAGCAGCCATCGACAGGGAACGTTCGATGAGCAGTTCTTC

j_gene: TRBJ1-4
d_gene: TRBD1
abundance: NA
v_gene: TRBV6-5
CDR3aa: CASSPGQGQNEKLFF
CDR3nt: TGTGCCAGCAGTCCCGGACAGGGGCAAAATGAAAAACTGTTTTTT

j_gene: TRBJ1-1
d_gene: NA
abundance: NA
v_gene: TRBV19
CDR3aa: CASSMGSTANTEAFF
CDR3nt: TGTGCCAGTAGTATGGGGTCGACAGCAAACACTGAAGCTTTCTTT

j_gene: TRBJ2-7
d_gene: TRBD2
abundance: NA
v_gene: TRBV4-1
CDR3aa: CASSQDPTRGGLAGVEQYF
CDR3nt: TGCGCCAGCAGCCAAGACCCCACCCGAGGGGGACTAGCGGGAGTTGAGCAGTACTTC

j_gene: TRBJ1-1
d_gene: NA
abundance: NA
v_gene: TRBV11-2
CDR3aa: CASSLGLGDSPLF
CDR3nt: TGTGCCAGCAGCTTGGGGTTGGGGGACTCCCCCCTCTTT

j_gene: TRBJ1-1
d_gene: TRBD1
abundance: NA
v_gene: TRBV4-3
CDR3aa: CASSQEPIQGMHTEAFF
CDR3nt: TGCGCCAGCAGCCAAGAACCCATACAGGGGATGCACACTGAAGCTTTCTTT

j_gene: TRBJ2-1
d_gene: TRBD2
abundance: NA
v_gene: TRBV5-1
CDR3aa: CASIAGAMDNEQFF
CDR3nt: TGCGCCAGCATCGCGGGAGCAATGGACAATGAGCAGTTCTTC

j_gene: TRBJ1-3
d_gene: NA
abundance: NA
v_gene: TRBV7-9
CDR3aa: CASSLTLDTIYF
CDR3nt: TGTGCCAGCAGCTTAACTCTGGACACCATATATTTT

j_gene: TRBJ2-2
d_gene: NA
abundance: NA
v_gene: TRBV19
CDR3aa: CASSIAGASGELFF
CDR3nt: TGTGCCAGTAGTATTGCGGGGGCTTCCGGGGAGCTGTTTTTT

j_gene: TRBJ2-7
d_gene: TRBD1
abundance: NA
v_gene: TRBV18
CDR3aa: CASSPDLGQGSYEQYF
CDR3nt: TGTGCCAGCTCCCCAGATCTCGGACAGGGGAGCTACGAGCAGTACTTC